This entry features one T cell receptor beta chain sequence. Germline V CDR1 and CDR2: LNHDA, SQIVND (reference sequence). There are 15 residues in the CDR3. Trimming cost V 4 bases and J 2 bases; bases outside gene matches: 3. The sample belongs to a study of blood T cell repertoires in COVID-19. Method: immunoSEQ multiplex PCR; TCRdb's copy keeps in-frame clones and lacks some. The sample yields roughly 250,000 clones, 91% seen once. Participant ages covered about 18 to 95 years across 24 US areas. The chain recombines TRBV19 with TRBJ2-4; 9 nucleotides match TRBD2. This receptor was obtained from a human donor in a cohort exposed to, infected with or recovered from COVID-19 (not recorded which). The donor label of this sample is uncertain. Sample: PBMCs or T cells enriched from blood (not recorded which). The CDR3: CASSSGGAPKNIQYF. The CDR3 DNA sequence: TGTGCCAGTAGTAGCGGGGGGGCTCCCAAAAACATTCAGTACTTC.